This is a list of T cell receptor beta chains from one sample in a study of blood T cell repertoires in COVID-19. The protocol was immunoSEQ multiplex PCR, while the TCRdb copy is restricted to in-frame clones and leaves out a portion. The sample yields hundreds of thousands of clones, around 90% seen once. The sample was peripheral blood. The source is a man aged 18-30 years with active or convalescent COVID-19. Both conserved end residues are trimmed from each CDR3. The size entry is marked missing in some rows and otherwise reads once, few, many or a size class.

v_call,j_call,clone_size,cdr3_aa
TRBV11-2,TRBJ2-1,NA,ASSLVASVNEQF
TRBV5-6,TRBJ2-7,NA,ASSLQGHYEQY
TRBV6-4,TRBJ2-1,NA,ASRALAGVSNEQF
TRBV4-2,TRBJ2-7,NA,ASSQEGGYEQY
TRBV4-1,TRBJ1-3,once,ASSNDRGNTIY
TRBV6-5,TRBJ2-7,NA,ASTSGRAPGYEQY
TRBV6-5,TRBJ2-7,NA,ASRAGTSGRMQY
TRBV6-1,TRBJ1-2,once,ASSERGDRVYGYT
TRBV12-3/TRBV12-4,TRBJ2-1,NA,ASTSDSGSEQF
TRBV7-3,TRBJ2-5,NA,ASSLSGLEETQY
TRBV5-6,TRBJ2-1,NA,ASRLSGTIMGEQF
TRBV7-9,TRBJ1-2,NA,ASSGTGGNYGYT